This T cell receptor beta chain was profiled in a study of long-term antiretroviral therapy in people with HIV. As for the study in general: A decade or so separates the oldest specimens from the later 2015 immediate-ART recommendation. Findings and limits, study-wide: Blood in the study was drawn between the mid-2000s and the late 2010s, possibly under older ART regimens, which may be less effective than current ones. Clones that expanded before ART (that is, prior to treatment) dominated the repertoire at all time points.

immunoSEQ v3.0 was run at survey level. The protocol was immunoSEQ multiplex PCR, while the TCRdb copy is restricted to in-frame clones and leaves out a portion. The sample includes 20,000 to 25,000 clones, more than 75% of them seen just once. J was trimmed by 5 bases and V by 0 bases; bases with no gene match: 10. CDR1 is SGDLS, CDR2 YYNGEE, per germline. This CDR3 comprises 18 residues. With regard to this clone: Its antigen is unidentified.

The sample here was unsorted PBMCs, taken 0.2 years before starting antiretroviral therapy. This TCR derives from a man between 18 and 35 years old with HIV. This chain joins TRBV9 and TRBJ1-5; 11 nucleotides agree with TRBD1. CDR3 residues: CASSVEQDRGHRHQPQHF. The CDR3 DNA is TGTGCCAGCAGCGTAGAACAGGACAGGGGGCATAGGCATCAGCCCCAGCATTTT.